The next 20 T cell receptor beta chains were all read from a single sample in a study of PD-1 blockade in mismatch repair-deficient tumors. The method was immunoSEQ multiplex PCR; TCRdb's version includes in-frame clones alone and lacks a portion of them. The repertoire has roughly 37,000 clones, approximately 83% of them found once; the top ten carry roughly 0.98%. This specimen was PBMCs, taken roughly 39 weeks after starting pembrolizumab. All receptors derive from an adult with mismatch repair-deficient cancer.

This sequence joins TRBV29-1 and TRBJ2-3; D is undetermined. The CDR3 sequence is 13 residues long. V lost 7 bases and J lost 7, with 18 bases in between. Germline V gives CDR1 SQVTM, CDR2 ANQGSEA. The CDR3 reads CSGFGPPGHTQYF. DNA for the CDR3: TGCAGCGGGTTTGGTCCACCTGGGCATACGCAGTATTTT.

The rearrangement links TRBV10-1 to TRBJ2-3, with 7 bases matching TRBD2. The germline gives CDR1 WNHNN, CDR2 SYGVQD (reference sequence). The CDR3 totals 17 residues. V lost 10 bases and J lost 0; bases outside the gene matches: 16. DNA of the CDR3: TGCGCCATAGACTCTCTCCGGCTAGCGGCCAGCACAGATACGCAGTATTTT. Translating it yields CAIDSLRLAASTDTQYF.

The chain is built from TRBV2 and TRBJ2-1, with D unresolved. The V gene lost 8 bases and the J gene lost 7 bases, with 18 bases spanning the gap. Germline values: CDR1 SNHLY, CDR2 FYNNEI. CDR3 length: 14 residues. The CDR3 region is CASCYSTGTNEQFF. CDR3 sequence (DNA): TGTGCCAGCTGTTATAGCACGGGTACAAATGAGCAGTTCTTC.

V is TRBV13 and J is TRBJ1-6; D perhaps matches TRBD1 (5 bases). Per the germline V gene, CDR1 is PRHDT and CDR2 is FYEKMQ (reference sequence). The CDR3 covers 16 residues. Trimming left V 5 bases short and J 0 bases short, with 11 bases between. The CDR3 reads CASSTGGGSYNSPLHF. The CDR3 DNA reads as TGTGCCAGCAGCACCGGGGGTGGCTCCTATAATTCACCCCTCCACTTT. Filled out from reference TRBV13 and TRBJ1-6, the complete variable domain reads AAGVIQSPRHLIKEKRETATLKCYPIPRHDTVYWYQQGPGQDPQFLISFYEKMQSDKGSIPDRFSAQQFSDYHSELNMSSLELGDSALYFCASSTGGGSYNSPLHFGNGTRLTVT.

This chain links TRBV18 with TRBJ1-1, with unresolved D. V shed 3 bases and J shed 0 bases, with 8 bases lying between them. The V gene's germline CDR1 is KGHSH and CDR2 LQKENI. This CDR3 has 14 residues. This CDR3 reads CASSPTNMNTEAFF. CDR3 bases: TGTGCCAGCTCACCGACAAACATGAACACTGAAGCTTTCTTT. Full variable domain (remainder filled in from reference TRBV18 and TRBJ1-1): NAGVMQNPRHLVRRRGQEARLRCSPMKGHSHVYWYRQLPEEGLKFMVYLQKENIIDESGMPKERFSAEFPKEGPSILRIQQVVRGDSAAYFCASSPTNMNTEAFFGQGTRLTVV.

This chain joins TRBV6-6 and TRBJ1-1; the D gene is possibly TRBD1 (6 bases). CDR3 length: 15 residues. Germline assignment: CDR1 MNHNY and CDR2 SVGAGI (reference sequence). Trimming took off 3 bases at V and 0 bases at J, with 11 bases between the two ends. The CDR3 DNA reads TGTGCCAGCAGTTATGGGCCAGGGGTGAACACTGAAGCTTTCTTT. Encoded protein: CASSYGPGVNTEAFF.

The chain is built from TRBV7-9 and TRBJ1-4; 8 bases line up with TRBD1. The CDR3 covers 16 residues. The ends lost 5 bases at V and 7 bases at J; junction bases unmatched: 12. CDR1 and CDR2 (germline): SEHNR, FQNEAQ (reference sequence). DNA for the CDR3: TGTGCCAGCAGCGCCCCCGATGGGACAGGAGGTGAAAAACTGTTTTTT. It encodes CASSAPDGTGGEKLFF. Supplemented by reference TRBV7-9 and TRBJ1-4, the full variable domain reads DTGVSQNPRHKITKRGQNVTFRCDPISEHNRLYWYRQTLGQGPEFLTYFQNEAQLEKSRLLSDRFSAERPKGSFSTLEIQRTEQGDSAMYLCASSAPDGTGGEKLFFGSGTQLSVL.

This clone has just one count. The V and J genes are TRBV5-4 and TRBJ2-5; no firm D call. Trimming shortened V by 1 base and J by 4 bases, and 8 bases separated the two germline ends. CDR3 length: 13 amino acids. The germline V gene has CDR1 SGHNT and CDR2 YYREEE (reference sequence). The CDR3 sequence: CASSLSRPETQYF. The CDR3 DNA reads TGTGCCAGCAGCTTGTCTAGACCAGAGACCCAGTACTTC.

The chain uses TRBV7-2 and TRBJ2-7; D unresolved. The CDR3 extends over 15 amino acids. In germline, CDR1 is SGHTA, CDR2 FQGNSA. V lost 0 bases to trimming and J lost 3 bases, with 12 bases between them. CDR3 nucleotide sequence: TGTGCCAGCAGCTTAGCACGAGAGAGTTACTACGAGCAGTACTTC. This codes for CASSLARESYYEQYF.

As DNA, the CDR3 is TGTGCCAGCAGTGGTGGTGAGGAGGGGGCGACGTCCCAGCATTTT. Translation: CASSGGEEGATSQHF. The chain combines TRBV6-1 with TRBJ1-5; 7 bases agree with TRBD1. Germline V gives CDR1 MNHNS, CDR2 SASEGT. The CDR3 consists of 15 residues. J lost 11 bases, V lost 4 bases, and 14 bases had no gene match.

The chain links TRBV15 to TRBJ1-5; D uncertain. Trimming stripped 0 bases from V and 3 bases from J, with 15 bases between. The germline V gene encodes CDR1 LNHNV and CDR2 YYDKDF (reference sequence). The CDR3 covers 17 residues. CDR3 in DNA: TGTGCCACCAGCAGAGAGGCATCCCGGCGGGTCAATCAGCCCCAGCATTTT. Encoded protein: CATSREASRRVNQPQHF.

J is TRBJ1-1 and V is TRBV4-1, with 7 bases aligning to TRBD1. The CDR3 covers 13 residues. Unmatched junction bases numbered 4, after V lost 4 bases and J lost 5 bases. Germline loops: CDR1 MGHRA, CDR2 YSYEKL. The CDR3 DNA is TGCGCCAGCAGCCGACAGGGTCGTACTGAAGCTTTCTTT. Protein product: CASSRQGRTEAFF.

The gene calls are TRBV14 and TRBJ2-7; 10 bases agree with TRBD2. Germline values: CDR1 SGHDN, CDR2 FVKESK. The CDR3 is 15 amino acids. Losses at the gene ends were 4 bases for V and 0 bases for J; bases not matched to a gene: 3. The CDR3 DNA reads as TGTGCCAGCAGCCTCAGCGGGAGGGCCTCCTACGAGCAGTACTTC. Translating gives CASSLSGRASYEQYF.

This sequence joins TRBV7-9 and TRBJ2-1, with 14 bases that match TRBD2. Germline V lookup: CDR1 SEHNR, CDR2 FQNEAQ (reference sequence). The length of the CDR3 is 16 residues. Germline trimming cut 1 base from V and 5 bases from J; bases unmatched to any gene: 1. CDR3 amino acids: CASSLGGLAGDNEQFF. The DNA for the CDR3 is TGTGCCAGCAGCTTAGGGGGACTAGCGGGAGACAATGAGCAGTTCTTC.

This clone was seen just once. This chain connects TRBV5-1 to TRBJ2-5, with D perhaps matching TRBD2 (6 bases). There are 13 residues in the CDR3. Trimming pared 4 bases from V and 5 bases from J, leaving 12 bases between. Germline values: CDR1 SGHRS, CDR2 YFSETQ. The DNA for the CDR3 is TGCGCCAGCAGCATCCCTAGCGAGGAGACCCAGTACTTC. The encoded protein is CASSIPSEETQYF.

This clone was detected a few times. The rearrangement uses TRBV2 and TRBJ2-7, with 10 bases matching TRBD1. This CDR3 has 14 residues. CDR1 is SNHLY and CDR2 is FYNNEI in the germline V gene. Trimming removed 7 bases from V and 6 bases from J; junction bases left unmatched: 9. Here the CDR3 DNA reads TGTGCCAGCACACGGGACAGGGGTGGCATCGAGCAGTACTTC. Translated: CASTRDRGGIEQYF.

This clone was picked up one time. V usage is TRBV19 and J usage is TRBJ1-6, with a possible D match to TRBD1 (6 bases). This CDR3 is built from 17 residues. Per germline, CDR1 LNHDA and CDR2 SQIVND (reference sequence). The V end was cut by 2 bases, the J end by 7 bases, with 18 bases between. CDR3 sequence: CASSIPHDRKQNSPLHF. The CDR3 bases are TGTGCCAGTAGTATACCCCACGACAGGAAGCAAAATTCACCCCTCCACTTT.

The chain links TRBV11-2 to TRBJ2-7; 8 bases are shared with TRBD1. CDR3 length: 16 residues. Per the germline V gene, CDR1 is SGHAT and CDR2 is FQNNGV. V lost 0 bases to trimming and J lost 4 bases; unmatched junction nucleotides: 8. The CDR3 reads CASSLDGGNRGYEQYF. The CDR3 DNA is TGTGCCAGCAGCTTAGATGGGGGGAACAGGGGGTACGAGCAGTACTTC.

CDR3 sequence (DNA): TGCGCCAGCAGCTTTGGAACAGCCCAAGAGACCCAGTACTTC. Translating gives CASSFGTAQETQYF. This chain uses TRBV5-1 with TRBJ2-5; D is unclear. Germline-derived CDR1 and CDR2 are SGHRS and YFSETQ. V shed 2 bases and J shed 1 base, with 9 bases lying between them. The CDR3 is 14 residues long.

A single count supports this clone. CDR3 nucleotides: TGTGCCAGCAGTTTCGATCTGAGGGCGGGTACCGGGGAGCTGTTTTTT. Translating it yields CASSFDLRAGTGELFF. The chain joins TRBV28 to TRBJ2-2, with a weak D call TRBD2 (5 bases). The V end was cut by 3 bases, the J end by 5 bases, with 16 bases between. This CDR3 contains 16 residues. In germline, CDR1 is MDHEN, CDR2 SYDVKM.